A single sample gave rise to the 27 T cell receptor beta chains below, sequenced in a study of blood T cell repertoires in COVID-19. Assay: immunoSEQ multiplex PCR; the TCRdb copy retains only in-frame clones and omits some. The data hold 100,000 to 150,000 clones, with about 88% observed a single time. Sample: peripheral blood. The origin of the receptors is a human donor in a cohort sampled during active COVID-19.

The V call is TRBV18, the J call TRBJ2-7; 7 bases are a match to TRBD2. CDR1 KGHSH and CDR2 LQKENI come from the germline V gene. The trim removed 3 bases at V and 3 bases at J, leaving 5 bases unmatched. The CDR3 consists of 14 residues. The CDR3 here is CASSPGAGDYEQYF. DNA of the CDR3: TGTGCCAGCTCACCCGGGGCGGGGGACTACGAGCAGTACTTC.

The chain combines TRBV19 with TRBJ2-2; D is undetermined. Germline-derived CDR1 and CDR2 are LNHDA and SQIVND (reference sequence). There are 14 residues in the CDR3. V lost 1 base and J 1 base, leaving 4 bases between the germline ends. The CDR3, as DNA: TGTGCCAGTAGTATAGGAGTGAACACCGGGGAGCTGTTTTTT. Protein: CASSIGVNTGELFF. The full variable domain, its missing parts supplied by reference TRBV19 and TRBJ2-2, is DGGITQSPKYLFRKEGQNVTLSCEQNLNHDAMYWYRQDPGQGLRLIYYSQIVNDFQKGDIAEGYSVSREKKESFPLTVTSAQKNPTAFYLCASSIGVNTGELFFGEGSRLTVL.

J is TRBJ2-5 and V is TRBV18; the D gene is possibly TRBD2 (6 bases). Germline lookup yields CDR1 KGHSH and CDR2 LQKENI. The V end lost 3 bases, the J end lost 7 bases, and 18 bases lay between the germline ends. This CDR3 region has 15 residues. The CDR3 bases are TGTGCCAGCTCACCCGCGGGATCAAACCGAGGGACCCAGTACTTC. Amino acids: CASSPAGSNRGTQYF.

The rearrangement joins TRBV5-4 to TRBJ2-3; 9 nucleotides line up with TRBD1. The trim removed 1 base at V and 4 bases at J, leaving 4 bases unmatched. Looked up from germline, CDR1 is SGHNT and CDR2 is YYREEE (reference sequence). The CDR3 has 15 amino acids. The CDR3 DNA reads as TGTGCCAGCAGCTTGACAGGGGGCGTAGCAGATACGCAGTATTTT. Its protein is CASSLTGGVADTQYF.

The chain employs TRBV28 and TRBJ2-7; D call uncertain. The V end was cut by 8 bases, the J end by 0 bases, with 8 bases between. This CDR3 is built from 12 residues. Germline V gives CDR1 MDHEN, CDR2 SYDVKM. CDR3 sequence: CASGRISYEQYF. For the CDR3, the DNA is TGTGCCAGCGGTAGAATCTCCTACGAGCAGTACTTC.

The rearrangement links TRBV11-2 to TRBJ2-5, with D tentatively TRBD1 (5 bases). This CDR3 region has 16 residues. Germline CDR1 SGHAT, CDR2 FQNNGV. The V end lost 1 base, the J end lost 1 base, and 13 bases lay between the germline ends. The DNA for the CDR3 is TGTGCCAGCAGCTTAGGCCAGGGTCGGGTCCAAGAGACCCAGTACTTC. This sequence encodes CASSLGQGRVQETQYF.

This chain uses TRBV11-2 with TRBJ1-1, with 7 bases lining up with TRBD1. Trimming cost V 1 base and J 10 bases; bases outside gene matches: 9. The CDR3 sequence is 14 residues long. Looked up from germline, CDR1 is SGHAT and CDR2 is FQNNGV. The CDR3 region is CASSLGSQGGVAFF. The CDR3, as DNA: TGTGCCAGCAGCTTAGGGTCCCAGGGGGGCGTAGCTTTCTTT. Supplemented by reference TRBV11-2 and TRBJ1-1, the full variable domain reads EAGVAQSPRYKIIEKRQSVAFWCNPISGHATLYWYQQILGQGPKLLIQFQNNGVVDDSQLPKDRFSAERLKGVDSTLKIQPAKLEDSAVYLCASSLGSQGGVAFFGQGTRLTVV.

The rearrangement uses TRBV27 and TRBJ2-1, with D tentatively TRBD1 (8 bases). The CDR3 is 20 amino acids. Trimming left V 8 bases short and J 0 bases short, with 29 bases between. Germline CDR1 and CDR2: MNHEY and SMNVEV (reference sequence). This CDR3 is CASSPMTGVRGGPSYNEQFF. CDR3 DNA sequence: TGTGCCAGCTCCCCCATGACAGGGGTTAGGGGGGGCCCCTCCTACAATGAGCAGTTCTTC.

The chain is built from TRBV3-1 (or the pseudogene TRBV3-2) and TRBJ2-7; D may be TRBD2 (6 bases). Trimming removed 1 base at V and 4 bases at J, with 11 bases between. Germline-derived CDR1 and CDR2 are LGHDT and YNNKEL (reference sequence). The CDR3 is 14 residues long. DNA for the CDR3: TGTGCCAGCAGCCAAGGACTAGGATCGTACGAGCAGTACTTC. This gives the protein CASSQGLGSYEQYF.

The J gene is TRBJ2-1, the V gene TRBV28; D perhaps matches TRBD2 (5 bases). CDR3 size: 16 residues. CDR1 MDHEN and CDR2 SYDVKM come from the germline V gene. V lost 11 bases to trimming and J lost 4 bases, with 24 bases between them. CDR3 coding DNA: TGTGCCGCGTACTCGACCGGGAAAACCAAGTACAATGAGCAGTTCTTC. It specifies CAAYSTGKTKYNEQFF.

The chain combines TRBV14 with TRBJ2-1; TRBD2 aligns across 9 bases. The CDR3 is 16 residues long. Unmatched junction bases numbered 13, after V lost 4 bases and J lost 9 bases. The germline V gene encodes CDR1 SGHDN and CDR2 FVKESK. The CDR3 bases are TGTGCCAGCAGCCGAGTAGCGGGAGCTGGCATGGCTGAGCAGTTCTTC. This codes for CASSRVAGAGMAEQFF.

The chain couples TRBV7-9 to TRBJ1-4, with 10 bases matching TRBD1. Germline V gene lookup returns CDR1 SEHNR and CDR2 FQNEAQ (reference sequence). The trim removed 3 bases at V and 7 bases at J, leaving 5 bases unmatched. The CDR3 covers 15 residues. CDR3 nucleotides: TGTGCCAGCAGCTTCGACAGGGGGCAAGGTGAAAAACTGTTTTTT. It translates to CASSFDRGQGEKLFF.

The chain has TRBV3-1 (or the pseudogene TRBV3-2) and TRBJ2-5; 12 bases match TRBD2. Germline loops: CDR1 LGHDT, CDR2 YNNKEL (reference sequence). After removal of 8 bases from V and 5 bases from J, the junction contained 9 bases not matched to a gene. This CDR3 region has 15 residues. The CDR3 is CASAALAGGGETQYF. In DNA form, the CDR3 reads TGTGCCAGCGCCGCACTAGCGGGGGGCGGGGAGACCCAGTACTTC.

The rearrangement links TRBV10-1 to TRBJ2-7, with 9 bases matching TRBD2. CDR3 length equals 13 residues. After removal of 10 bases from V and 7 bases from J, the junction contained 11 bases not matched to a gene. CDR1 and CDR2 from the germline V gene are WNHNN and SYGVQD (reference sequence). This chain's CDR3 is CATSGVLAGEQYF. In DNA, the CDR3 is TGCGCCACCTCAGGCGTCCTAGCGGGAGAGCAGTACTTC.

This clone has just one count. In nucleotides, the CDR3 is TGCAGCGTTAGGACAGGGGCGGAGACCCAGTACTTC. This sequence encodes CSVRTGAETQYF. This chain uses TRBV29-1 with TRBJ2-5, with 9 bases identical to TRBD1. Germline V gene lookup returns CDR1 SQVTM and CDR2 ANQGSEA. The CDR3 contains 12 residues. Losses at the gene ends were 5 bases for V and 5 bases for J; bases not matched to a gene: 3.

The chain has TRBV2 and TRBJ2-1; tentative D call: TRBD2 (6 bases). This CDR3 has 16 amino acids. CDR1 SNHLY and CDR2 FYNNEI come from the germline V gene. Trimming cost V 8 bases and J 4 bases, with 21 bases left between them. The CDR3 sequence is CASFRGGNSGYNEQFF. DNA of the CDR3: TGTGCCAGCTTCAGAGGCGGGAATTCGGGGTACAATGAGCAGTTCTTC. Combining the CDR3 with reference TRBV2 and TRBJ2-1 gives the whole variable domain EPEVTQTPSHQVTQMGQEVILRCVPISNHLYFYWYRQILGQKVEFLVSFYNNEISEKSEIFDDQFSVERPDGSNFTLKIRSTKLEDSAMYFCASFRGGNSGYNEQFFGPGTRLTVL.

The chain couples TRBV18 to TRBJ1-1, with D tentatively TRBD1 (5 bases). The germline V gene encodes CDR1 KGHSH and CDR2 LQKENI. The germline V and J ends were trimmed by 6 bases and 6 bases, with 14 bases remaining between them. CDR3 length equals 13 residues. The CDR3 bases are TGTGCCAGCTCTGGGGACTTGGCCGCTGAAGCTTTCTTT. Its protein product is CASSGDLAAEAFF.

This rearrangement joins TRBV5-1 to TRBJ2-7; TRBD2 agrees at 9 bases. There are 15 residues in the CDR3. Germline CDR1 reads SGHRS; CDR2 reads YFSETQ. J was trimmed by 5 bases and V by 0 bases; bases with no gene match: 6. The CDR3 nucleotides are TGCGCCAGCAGCTTGGTTAGCGGGAGAGTCAACGAGCAGTACTTC. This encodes CASSLVSGRVNEQYF.

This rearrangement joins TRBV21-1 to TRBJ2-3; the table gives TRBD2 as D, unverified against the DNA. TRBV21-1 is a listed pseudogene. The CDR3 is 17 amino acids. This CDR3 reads CASSNPTSGRDTDTQYF. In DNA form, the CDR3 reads TGTGCCAGCAGCAACCCGACTAGCGGGAGGGACACAGATACGCAGTATTTT.

CDR3 in DNA: TGTGCCAGCAGCCCCAACAGGGGGAACACTGAAGCTTTCTTT. Translated, it gives CASSPNRGNTEAFF. The chain links TRBV9 to TRBJ1-1, with 7 nucleotides matching TRBD1. The germline V gene encodes CDR1 SGDLS and CDR2 YYNGEE. With V trimmed by 4 bases and J by 1 base, 4 bases remained unmatched. The length of the CDR3 is 14 residues.

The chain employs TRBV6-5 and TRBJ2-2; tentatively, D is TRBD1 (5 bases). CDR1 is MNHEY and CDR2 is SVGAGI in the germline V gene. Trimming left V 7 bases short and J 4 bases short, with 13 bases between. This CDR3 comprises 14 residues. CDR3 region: CASKAREATGELFF. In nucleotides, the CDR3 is TGTGCCAGCAAGGCCAGGGAAGCCACCGGGGAGCTGTTTTTT.

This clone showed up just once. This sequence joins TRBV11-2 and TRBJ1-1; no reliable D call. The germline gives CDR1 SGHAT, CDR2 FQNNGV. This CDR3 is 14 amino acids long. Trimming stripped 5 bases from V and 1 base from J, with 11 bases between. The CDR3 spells CASSRSGPNTEAFF. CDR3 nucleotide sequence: TGTGCCAGCAGCCGTAGCGGGCCGAACACTGAAGCTTTCTTT.

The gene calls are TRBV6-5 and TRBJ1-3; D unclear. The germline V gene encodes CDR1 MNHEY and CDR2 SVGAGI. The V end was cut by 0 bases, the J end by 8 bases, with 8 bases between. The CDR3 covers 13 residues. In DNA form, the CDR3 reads TGTGCCAGCAGTTACTCGTGGGGAGACACCATATATTTT. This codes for CASSYSWGDTIYF.

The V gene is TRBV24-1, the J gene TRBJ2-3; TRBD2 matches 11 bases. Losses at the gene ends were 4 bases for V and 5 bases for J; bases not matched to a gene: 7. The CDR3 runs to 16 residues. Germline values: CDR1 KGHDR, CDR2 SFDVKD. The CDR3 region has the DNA TGTGCCACCAGTGACCGCACTAGCGGGAGAGGAGATACGCAGTATTTT. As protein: CATSDRTSGRGDTQYF.

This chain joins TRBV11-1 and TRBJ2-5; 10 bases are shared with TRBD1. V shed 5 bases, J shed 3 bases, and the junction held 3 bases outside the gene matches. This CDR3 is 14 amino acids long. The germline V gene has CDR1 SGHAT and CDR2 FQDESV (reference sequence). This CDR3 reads CASSGTGAEETQYF. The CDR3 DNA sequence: TGTGCCAGCAGCGGGACAGGGGCTGAAGAGACCCAGTACTTC.

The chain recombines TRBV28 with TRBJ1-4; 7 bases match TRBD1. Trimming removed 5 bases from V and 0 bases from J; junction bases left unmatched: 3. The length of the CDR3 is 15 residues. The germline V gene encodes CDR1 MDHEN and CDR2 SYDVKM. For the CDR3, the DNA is TGTGCCAGCAGTCTTACAGGGGCAACTAATGAAAAACTGTTTTTT. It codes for CASSLTGATNEKLFF.

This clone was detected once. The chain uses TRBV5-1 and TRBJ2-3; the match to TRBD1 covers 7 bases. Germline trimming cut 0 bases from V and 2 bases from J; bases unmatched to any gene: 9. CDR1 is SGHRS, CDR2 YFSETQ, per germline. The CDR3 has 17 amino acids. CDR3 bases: TGCGCCAGCAGCTTGGACAGGGGTAGTGGGCCCACAGATACGCAGTATTTT. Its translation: CASSLDRGSGPTDTQYF.